The TCR beta chain under discussion was sequenced for a study of blood T cell repertoires in COVID-19. Background on the study: Sites in the United States, Italy and Spain provided acute and convalescent COVID-19 samples.

In the study's own analysis: It was from reference gene primer amplification that nucleated cell counts were estimated. The assay was immunoSEQ multiplex PCR, and TCRdb's table has in-frame clones only and misses some. The D gene and trimming were derived from the DNA, and the V and J assignments and clone size from that table. The sample includes about 270,000 clones, approximately 80% of them seen just once. This CDR3 region has 17 residues. Germline loops: CDR1 LNHNV, CDR2 YYDKDF (reference sequence). V was pared by 9 bases and J by 0 bases, with 18 bases between. The chain is built from TRBV15 and TRBJ2-6, with a possible D match to TRBD1 (5 bases). The sample was peripheral blood. The TCR was taken from a human donor in a cohort sampled during active COVID-19. The CDR3 loop is CATEGAGLASGANVLTF. The DNA of the CDR3 is TGTGCCACGGAAGGGGCAGGCCTCGCCTCTGGGGCCAACGTCCTGACTTTC.